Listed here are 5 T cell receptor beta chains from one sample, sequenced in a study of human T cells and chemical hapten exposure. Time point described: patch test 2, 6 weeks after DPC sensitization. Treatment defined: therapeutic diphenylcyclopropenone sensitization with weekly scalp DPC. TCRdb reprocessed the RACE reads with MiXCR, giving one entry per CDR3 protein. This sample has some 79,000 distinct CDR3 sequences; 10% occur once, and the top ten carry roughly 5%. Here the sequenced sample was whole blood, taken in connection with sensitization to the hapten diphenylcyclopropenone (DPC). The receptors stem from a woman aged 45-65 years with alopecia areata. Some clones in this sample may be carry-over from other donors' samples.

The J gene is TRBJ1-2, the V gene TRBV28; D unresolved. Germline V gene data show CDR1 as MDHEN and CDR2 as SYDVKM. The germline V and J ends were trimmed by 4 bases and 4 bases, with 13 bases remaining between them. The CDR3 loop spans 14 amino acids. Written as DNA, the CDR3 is TGTGCCAGCAGTTCCTTCCCGGGATCCTATGGCTACACCTTC. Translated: CASSSFPGSYGYTF.

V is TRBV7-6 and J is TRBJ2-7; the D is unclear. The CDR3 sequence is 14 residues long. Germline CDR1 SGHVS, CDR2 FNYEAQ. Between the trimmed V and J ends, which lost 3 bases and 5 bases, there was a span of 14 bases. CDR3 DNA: TGTGCCAGCAGCTTGGGCCATCCGGACGACGAGCAGTACTTC. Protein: CASSLGHPDDEQYF.

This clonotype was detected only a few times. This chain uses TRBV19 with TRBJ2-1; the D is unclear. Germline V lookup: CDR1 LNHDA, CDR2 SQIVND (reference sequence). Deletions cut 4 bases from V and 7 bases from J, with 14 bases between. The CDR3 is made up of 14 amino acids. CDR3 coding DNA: TGTGCCAGTAGTAAAAAGCCAGCGCCGAATGAGCAGTTCTTC. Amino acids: CASSKKPAPNEQFF. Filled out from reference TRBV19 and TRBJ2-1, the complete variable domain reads DGGITQSPKYLFRKEGQNVTLSCEQNLNHDAMYWYRQDPGQGLRLIYYSQIVNDFQKGDIAEGYSVSREKKESFPLTVTSAQKNPTAFYLCASSKKPAPNEQFFGPGTRLTVL.

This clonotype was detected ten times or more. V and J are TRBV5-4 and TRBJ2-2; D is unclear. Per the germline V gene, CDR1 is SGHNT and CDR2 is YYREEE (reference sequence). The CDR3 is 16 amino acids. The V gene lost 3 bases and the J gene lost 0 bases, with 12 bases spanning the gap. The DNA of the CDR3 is TGTGCCAGCAGCTGGGCGGAAACCACGAACACCGGGGAGCTGTTTTTT. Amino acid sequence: CASSWAETTNTGELFF.

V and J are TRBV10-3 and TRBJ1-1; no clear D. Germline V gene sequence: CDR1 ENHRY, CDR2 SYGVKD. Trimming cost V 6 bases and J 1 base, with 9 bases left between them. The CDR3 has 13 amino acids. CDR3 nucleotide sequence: TGTGCCATCAGGGACCTTGAGAACACTGAAGCTTTCTTT. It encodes CAIRDLENTEAFF.